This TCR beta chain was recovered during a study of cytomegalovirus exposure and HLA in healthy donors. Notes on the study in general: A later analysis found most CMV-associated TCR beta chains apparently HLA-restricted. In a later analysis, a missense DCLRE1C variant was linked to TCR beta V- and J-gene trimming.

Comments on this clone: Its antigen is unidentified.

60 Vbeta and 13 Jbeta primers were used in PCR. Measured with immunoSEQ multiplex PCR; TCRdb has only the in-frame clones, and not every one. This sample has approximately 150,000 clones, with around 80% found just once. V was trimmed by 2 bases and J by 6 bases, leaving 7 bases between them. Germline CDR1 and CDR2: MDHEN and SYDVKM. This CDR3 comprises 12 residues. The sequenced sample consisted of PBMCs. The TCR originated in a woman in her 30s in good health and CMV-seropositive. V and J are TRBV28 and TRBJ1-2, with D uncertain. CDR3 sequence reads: CASSLNRNGYTF. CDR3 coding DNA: TGTGCCAGCAGTTTAAACAGAAATGGCTACACCTTC.